These 22 T cell receptor beta chains share one sample of origin, sequenced in a study of T cells in Graves' hyperthyroidism and ophthalmopathy. Amplification of TCR beta CDR3 regions was performed using RNA transcripts as template. The primer set for the first-round RT-PCR of the TCR CDR3 was HTBI. In TCRdb, the multiplex PCR reads were re-called with MiXCR into one record per CDR3 protein. Here the sample spans about 480,000 distinct CDR3 sequences, under 15% being singletons. The sample was blood. The origin of the receptors is a woman aged 18-29 years with Graves' hyperthyroidism.

This clonotype was counted many times. The genes are TRBV2 and TRBJ1-2; D ambiguous. In germline, CDR1 is SNHLY, CDR2 FYNNEI. The CDR3 has 14 amino acids. The V end lost 4 bases, the J end lost 5 bases, and 14 bases lay between the germline ends. In DNA, the CDR3 is TGTGCCAGCAGTGCCGGTTCCACCGCTTATGGCTACACCTTC. It encodes CASSAGSTAYGYTF. Full variable domain (remainder filled in from reference TRBV2 and TRBJ1-2): EPEVTQTPSHQVTQMGQEVILRCVPISNHLYFYWYRQILGQKVEFLVSFYNNEISEKSEIFDDQFSVERPDGSNFTLKIRSTKLEDSAMYFCASSAGSTAYGYTFGSGTRLTVV.

This clonotype has a handful of counts. This rearrangement joins TRBV5-6 to TRBJ1-2, with D possibly TRBD1 on 5 matching bases. This CDR3 is built from 16 residues. Trimming pared 0 bases from V and 6 bases from J, leaving 18 bases between. Per germline, CDR1 SGHDT and CDR2 YYEEEE. CDR3 DNA sequence: TGTGCCAGCAGCTTGGTAGGGTGGGGCAAGGACGATGGCTACACCTTC. Protein: CASSLVGWGKDDGYTF.

This clonotype was recorded at least ten times. The chain couples TRBV12-5 to TRBJ1-5; 9 positions agree with TRBD1. Germline V gives CDR1 LGHNT, CDR2 FRNRAP. This CDR3 has 19 amino acids. The V gene end was trimmed by 0 bases and the J gene end by 5 bases; junction bases not matched to a gene: 14. CDR3 loop: CASGLVLGTDRGYHQPQHF. The CDR3 DNA sequence: TGTGCTAGTGGTTTGGTACTGGGGACGGACAGGGGCTACCATCAGCCCCAGCATTTT. The whole variable domain, filled in from reference TRBV12-5 and TRBJ1-5, reads DARVTQTPRHKVTEMGQEVTMRCQPILGHNTVFWYRQTMMQGLELLAYFRNRAPLDDSGMPKDRFSAEMPDATLATLKIQPSEPRDSAVYFCASGLVLGTDRGYHQPQHFGDGTRLSIL.

Ten or more counts support this clonotype. This chain links TRBV12-3 or TRBV12-4 with TRBJ2-3; D gene unclear. The CDR3 covers 15 residues. The germline V and J ends were trimmed by 8 bases and 0 bases, with 15 bases remaining between them. The CDR3 DNA is TGTGCCAGCCAAAGGTGGGGTGCTAGCACAGATACGCAGTATTTT. Its protein is CASQRWGASTDTQYF.

The rearrangement links TRBV19 to TRBJ1-6, with no clear D. V shed 7 bases and J shed 7 bases, with 11 bases lying between them. The CDR3 length is 13 residues. CDR1 LNHDA and CDR2 SQIVND come from the germline V gene (reference sequence). The CDR3 protein is CASNRGWNSPLHF. CDR3 sequence (DNA): TGTGCCAGTAACCGAGGTTGGAATTCACCCCTCCACTTT. Drawing the rest from reference TRBV19 and TRBJ1-6, the complete variable domain is DGGITQSPKYLFRKEGQNVTLSCEQNLNHDAMYWYRQDPGQGLRLIYYSQIVNDFQKGDIAEGYSVSREKKESFPLTVTSAQKNPTAFYLCASNRGWNSPLHFGNGTRLTVT.

This clonotype was recorded at least ten times. The chain is built from TRBV12-3 or TRBV12-4 and TRBJ2-3; D ambiguous. The CDR3 is made up of 15 amino acids. V was shortened by 3 bases and J by 4 bases, with 14 bases between the two germline ends. CDR3 DNA: TGTGCCAGCAGTTTGGGTTACGGTGTACCAGATACGCAGTATTTT. It yields the protein CASSLGYGVPDTQYF.

This clonotype was counted ten times or more. The chain couples TRBV12-3 or TRBV12-4 to TRBJ2-1, with 8 bases identical to TRBD2. Germline trimming cut 4 bases from V and 9 bases from J; bases unmatched to any gene: 11. The CDR3 consists of 15 residues. This chain's CDR3 is CASSSTGTRRIEQFF. The DNA for the CDR3 is TGTGCCAGCAGTTCCACCGGGACTAGGAGGATTGAGCAGTTCTTC.

At least ten counts were recorded for this clonotype. The chain combines TRBV12-3 or TRBV12-4 with TRBJ2-7; 10 nucleotides match TRBD1. The CDR3 runs 16 residues. V shed 5 bases and J 4 bases; nucleotides not matched to a gene: 11. The CDR3 DNA sequence: TGTGCCAGCAGTCCAGAGGACAGGGGGATAACTTACGAGCAGTACTTC. It is translated as CASSPEDRGITYEQYF.

The genes are TRBV30 and TRBJ2-3; unclear D gene. CDR1 and CDR2 from the germline V gene are GTSNPN and SVGIG (reference sequence). The V end was cut by 0 bases, the J end by 0 bases, with 4 bases between. The CDR3 contains 13 residues. In DNA form, the CDR3 reads TGTGCCTGGAGTGTGGGCAGCACAGATACGCAGTATTTT. Encoded protein: CAWSVGSTDTQYF.

The table lists this clonotype with many counts. The CDR3 loop is CASSRTGGLYGYTF. In DNA form, the CDR3 reads TGTGCCAGCAGTAGGACAGGGGGCTTGTATGGCTACACCTTC. The chain links TRBV6-1 to TRBJ1-2; 11 bases map to TRBD1. The length of the CDR3 is 14 residues. Trimming cost V 5 bases and J 5 bases; bases outside gene matches: 4. The V gene's germline CDR1 is MNHNS and CDR2 SASEGT.

This clonotype was seen many times. This rearrangement joins TRBV11-3 to TRBJ2-3; a possible D gene is TRBD2 (5 bases). The CDR3 length is 15 residues. Germline values: CDR1 SGHNT, CDR2 YENEEA. V was pared by 5 bases and J by 0 bases, with 12 bases between. The CDR3 nucleotides read TGTGCCAGCAGCCGCGACGGGATTAGCACAGATACGCAGTATTTT. Protein product: CASSRDGISTDTQYF.

This clonotype was counted at least ten times. The CDR3 loop is CASSLIVGLSPLHF. DNA for the CDR3: TGTGCCAGCAGCTTAATAGTGGGGCTTTCACCCCTCCACTTT. V is TRBV7-9 and J is TRBJ1-6; D is perhaps TRBD1 (5 bases). The CDR3 has 14 amino acids. Trimming pared 2 bases from V and 9 bases from J, leaving 11 bases between. Germline CDR1 and CDR2: SEHNR and FQNEAQ (reference sequence).

There are many counts of this clonotype. The chain combines TRBV10-3 with TRBJ2-7, with 11 bases fitting TRBD1. There are 15 residues in the CDR3. CDR1 ENHRY and CDR2 SYGVKD come from the germline V gene. The V and J ends lost 6 bases and 3 bases, in that order; junction bases with no gene match: 7. DNA for the CDR3: TGTGCCATCAGCTCTCCGGACAGGGGGCTCTACGAGCAGTACGTC. Encoded protein: CAISSPDRGLYEQYV.

This clonotype was picked up many times. V is TRBV25-1 and J is TRBJ2-1; D may be TRBD2 (6 bases). Germline V gene sequence: CDR1 MGHDK, CDR2 SYGVNS. The CDR3 runs to 15 residues. The V end was cut by 1 base, the J end by 5 bases, with 12 bases between. The CDR3: CASSESGSGNNEQFF. The CDR3 DNA is TGTGCCAGCAGTGAATCGGGTAGCGGAAACAATGAGCAGTTCTTC.

This clonotype was observed a few times. The genes are TRBV29-1 and TRBJ1-5; D gene ambiguous. This CDR3 has 13 residues. Germline V gene lookup returns CDR1 SQVTM and CDR2 ANQGSEA. V was cut by 4 bases and J by 6 bases, with 13 bases left in between. CDR3: CSVGIGMSQPQHF. For the CDR3, the DNA is TGCAGCGTTGGAATAGGGATGAGTCAGCCCCAGCATTTT.

At least ten counts were recorded for this clonotype. This chain joins TRBV11-2 and TRBJ2-1; possibly TRBD2 for D (5 bases). Germline V CDR1 and CDR2: SGHAT, FQNNGV. V lost 3 bases, J lost 7 bases, and 16 bases lay in between. The CDR3 has 15 amino acids. The CDR3 DNA is TGTGCCAGCAGCTTCGGTAAGGGAGTTGGGAATGAGCAGTTCTTC. Translation gives CASSFGKGVGNEQFF.

This clonotype was counted at least ten times. For the CDR3, the DNA is TGTGCCAGCAGCCGCGGACAGGGGATGGGAGAGACCCAGTACTTC. Translation: CASSRGQGMGETQYF. J is TRBJ2-5 and V is TRBV11-3, with 9 bases lining up with TRBD1. This CDR3 region has 15 residues. CDR1 is SGHNT and CDR2 is YENEEA in the germline V gene. Trimming at V came to 5 bases and at J to 4 bases, leaving 8 bases not matched to a gene.

This clonotype was observed a few times. The chain links TRBV29-1 to TRBJ1-5; no definite D call. The CDR3 length is 14 residues. The germline V gene has CDR1 SQVTM and CDR2 ANQGSEA. Trimming pared 7 bases from V and 0 bases from J, leaving 13 bases between. The chain's CDR3 is CSAAESYSNQPQHF. CDR3 nucleotides: TGCAGCGCCGCTGAGTCTTATAGCAATCAGCCCCAGCATTTT.

This chain uses TRBV5-1 with TRBJ2-7; D call uncertain. The germline V gene has CDR1 SGHRS and CDR2 YFSETQ. The CDR3 length is 14 residues. Between the trimmed V and J ends, which lost 2 bases and 2 bases, there was a span of 11 bases. CDR3: CASSFRPGTYEQYF. CDR3 DNA: TGCGCCAGCAGCTTCCGTCCTGGGACCTACGAGCAGTACTTC.

This clonotype has a count of ten or more. The chain uses TRBV11-3 and TRBJ2-3; 14 bases map to TRBD2. Trimming removed 4 bases from V and 4 bases from J; junction bases left unmatched: 4. From germline, CDR1 is SGHNT and CDR2 YENEEA. There are 16 residues in the CDR3. DNA of the CDR3: TGTGCCAGCAGCTCCCGACTAGCGGGAGGGTCAGATACGCAGTATTTT. This gives the protein CASSSRLAGGSDTQYF. The variable domain in full, completed from reference TRBV11-3 and TRBJ2-3, reads EAGVVQSPRYKIIEKKQPVAFWCNPISGHNTLYWYLQNLGQGPELLIRYENEEAVDDSQLPKDRFSAERLKGVDSTLKIQPAELGDSAVYLCASSSRLAGGSDTQYFGPGTRLTVL.

In this sample, this clonotype turned up many times. As DNA, the CDR3 is TGTGCCAGCAGTTACGGGTCTGAAGCTTTCTTT. Its protein is CASSYGSEAFF. The rearrangement uses TRBV6-5 and TRBJ1-1; no clear D. The CDR3 runs to 11 residues. Germline CDR1 MNHEY, CDR2 SVGAGI. The V and J ends lost 2 bases and 6 bases respectively, with 4 bases between them.

This chain connects TRBV13 to TRBJ1-1, with D unresolved. The germline CDR1 and CDR2 sequences are PRHDT and FYEKMQ (reference sequence). Trimming pared 5 bases from V and 8 bases from J, leaving 12 bases between. The CDR3 runs 12 residues. Here the CDR3 DNA reads TGTGCCAGCAGCACCCAACCGGGAGAAGCTTTCTTT. It translates to CASSTQPGEAFF.